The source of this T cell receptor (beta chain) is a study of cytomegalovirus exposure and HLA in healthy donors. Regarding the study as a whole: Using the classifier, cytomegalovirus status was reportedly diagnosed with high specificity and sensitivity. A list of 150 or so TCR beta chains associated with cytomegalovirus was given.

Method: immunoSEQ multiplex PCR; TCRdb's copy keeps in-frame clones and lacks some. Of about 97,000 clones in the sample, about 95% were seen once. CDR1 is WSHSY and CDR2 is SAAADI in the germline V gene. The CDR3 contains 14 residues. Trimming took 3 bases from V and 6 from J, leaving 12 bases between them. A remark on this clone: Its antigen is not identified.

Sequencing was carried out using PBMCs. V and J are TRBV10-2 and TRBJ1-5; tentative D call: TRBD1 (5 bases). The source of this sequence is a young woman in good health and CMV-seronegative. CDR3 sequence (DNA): TGCGCCAGCAGTGATGGCGGGGCTTTTCAGCCCCAGCATTTT. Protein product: CASSDGGAFQPQHF.